This is a list of T cell receptor beta chains from one sample in a study of T cells in Graves' hyperthyroidism and ophthalmopathy. One entry per CDR3 protein results from TCRdb running MiXCR on the multiplex PCR reads. The sample holds around 400,000 distinct CDR3 sequences, 13% seen once. Source material: blood. These receptors were collected from a woman under 30 with Graves' hyperthyroidism. CDR3s include the opening cysteine and the closing phenylalanine or tryptophan. The D gene is left open where the match is weak. Not all rows give a size; the values are once, few, many and, for expanded clones, a class.

CDR3: CASSAPGQGPPNYGYTF
DNA: TGTGCCAGCAGCGCACCGGGACAGGGACCACCTAACTATGGCTACACCTTC
size: many
length: 17
V: TRBV7-2
D: TRBD1
J: TRBJ1-2

CDR3: CASLQGVLGPQHF
DNA: TGTGCCAGCCTTCAGGGGGTATTAGGGCCCCAGCATTTT
size: many
length: 13
V: TRBV6-2/TRBV6-3
D: TRBD1
J: TRBJ1-5

CDR3: CASRTDEGRTEAFF
DNA: TGTGCCAGCAGGACGGACGAGGGACGAACTGAAGCTTTCTTT
size: many
length: 14
V: TRBV2
D: .
J: TRBJ1-1

CDR3: CASSERAVWETQYF
DNA: TGTGCCAGCAGTGAAAGGGCCGTCTGGGAGACCCAGTACTTC
size: many
length: 14
V: TRBV2
D: .
J: TRBJ2-5

CDR3: CASSQLLDRGRHEQYF
DNA: TGTGCCAGCAGCCAACTGCTCGACAGGGGAAGGCACGAGCAGTACTTC
size: few
length: 16
V: TRBV4-2
D: TRBD1
J: TRBJ2-7

CDR3: CASSPSLGAAERAFF
DNA: TGCGCCAGCAGCCCCAGCCTTGGGGCTGCTGAAAGAGCTTTCTTT
size: many
length: 15
V: TRBV5-1
D: .
J: TRBJ1-1

CDR3: CSAPTSGRNEQFF
DNA: TGCAGTGCTCCGACTAGCGGGAGGAATGAGCAGTTCTTC
size: .
length: 13
V: TRBV20-1
D: TRBD2
J: TRBJ2-1

CDR3: CASSSGGRGDTQYF
DNA: TGTGCCAGCAGTTCAGGCGGGAGAGGGGATACGCAGTATTTT
size: many
length: 14
V: TRBV12-3/TRBV12-4
D: TRBD2
J: TRBJ2-3

CDR3: CASSSLDTNTEAFF
DNA: TGCGCCAGCAGCTCATTGGACACGAACACTGAAGCTTTCTTT
size: many
length: 14
V: TRBV5-1
D: .
J: TRBJ1-1

CDR3: CATSRGSWADEQYF
DNA: TGTGCCACCAGCAGAGGGTCCTGGGCTGACGAGCAGTACTTC
size: many
length: 14
V: TRBV15
D: .
J: TRBJ2-7

CDR3: CASSPERGARETQYF
DNA: TGTGCCAGCAGTCCCGAACGGGGCGCGAGGGAGACCCAGTACTTC
size: many
length: 15
V: TRBV2
D: .
J: TRBJ2-5

CDR3: CAWSSSGGEQFF
DNA: TGTGCCTGGAGCTCGTCGGGGGGTGAGCAGTTCTTC
size: many
length: 12
V: TRBV30
D: TRBD2
J: TRBJ2-1

CDR3: CASSPDVRVYEQYF
DNA: TGTGCCAGCTCGCCTGATGTCAGAGTCTACGAGCAGTACTTC
size: many
length: 14
V: TRBV18
D: .
J: TRBJ2-7

CDR3: CASGAEGANTQYF
DNA: TGTGCCAGCGGGGCCGAGGGGGCAAATACGCAGTATTTT
size: many
length: 13
V: TRBV6-1
D: TRBD1
J: TRBJ2-3

CDR3: CASSAGQGLTGELFF
DNA: TGTGCCAGCAGCGCGGGACAGGGACTCACCGGGGAGCTGTTTTTT
size: many
length: 15
V: TRBV7-2
D: TRBD1
J: TRBJ2-2

CDR3: CASSLAGPNEQFF
DNA: TGTGCCAGCAGCTTGGCGGGGCCCAATGAGCAGTTCTTC
size: many
length: 13
V: TRBV11-2
D: .
J: TRBJ2-1

CDR3: CASSVGGGGDAGELFF
DNA: TGTGCCAGCAGTGTTGGAGGGGGGGGGGACGCCGGGGAGCTGTTTTTT
size: many
length: 16
V: TRBV2
D: .
J: TRBJ2-2

CDR3: CASSLGRNEQYF
DNA: TGTGCCAGCAGTTTAGGGCGGAACGAGCAGTACTTC
size: many
length: 12
V: TRBV28
D: .
J: TRBJ2-7

CDR3: CSVEGLGAGGRTDTQYF
DNA: TGCAGCGTTGAGGGTCTAGGGGCGGGGGGGCGCACAGATACGCAGTATTTT
size: many
length: 17
V: TRBV29-1
D: TRBD2
J: TRBJ2-3

CDR3: CACGEAEAFF
DNA: TGTGCCTGCGGGGAGGCTGAAGCTTTCTTT
size: many
length: 10
V: TRBV30
D: .
J: TRBJ1-1

CDR3: CSGRGAFSTDTQYF
DNA: TGCAGTGGCCGAGGGGCATTTAGCACAGATACGCAGTATTTT
size: many
length: 14
V: TRBV20-1
D: .
J: TRBJ2-3

CDR3: CASSQGPVPFYEQYF
DNA: TGCGCCAGCAGCCAAGGCCCAGTTCCTTTCTACGAGCAGTACTTC
size: .
length: 15
V: TRBV4-3
D: .
J: TRBJ2-7

CDR3: CSAYFYEQYF
DNA: TGCAGTGCGTATTTCTACGAGCAGTACTTC
size: many
length: 10
V: TRBV20-1
D: .
J: TRBJ2-7